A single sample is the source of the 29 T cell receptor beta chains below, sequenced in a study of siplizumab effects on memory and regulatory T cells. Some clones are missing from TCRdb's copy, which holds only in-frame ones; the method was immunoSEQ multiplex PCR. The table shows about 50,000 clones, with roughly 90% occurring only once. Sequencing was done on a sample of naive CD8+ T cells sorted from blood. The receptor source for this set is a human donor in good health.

CDR3 sequence reads: CASSPGQDVSYNEQFF. The CDR3 DNA is TGCGCCAGCAGCCCCGGACAGGACGTATCCTACAATGAGCAGTTCTTC. V is TRBV5-1 and J is TRBJ2-1, with TRBD1 matching over 7 bases. This CDR3 has 16 amino acids. Germline trimming cut 4 bases from V and 1 base from J; bases unmatched to any gene: 8. Per the germline V gene, CDR1 is SGHRS and CDR2 is YFSETQ.

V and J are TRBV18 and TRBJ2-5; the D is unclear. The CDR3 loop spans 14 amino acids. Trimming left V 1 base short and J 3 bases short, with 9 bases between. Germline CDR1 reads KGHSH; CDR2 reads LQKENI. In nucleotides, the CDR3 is TGTGCCAGCTCACCACTTGGACCCGAAGAGACCCAGTACTTC. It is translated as CASSPLGPEETQYF.

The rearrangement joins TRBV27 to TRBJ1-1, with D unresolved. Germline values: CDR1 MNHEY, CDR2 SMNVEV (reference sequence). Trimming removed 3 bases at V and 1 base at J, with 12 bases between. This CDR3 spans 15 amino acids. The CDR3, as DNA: TGTGCCAGCAGTTTTACTGCCAGCCCGAACACTGAAGCTTTCTTT. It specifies CASSFTASPNTEAFF.

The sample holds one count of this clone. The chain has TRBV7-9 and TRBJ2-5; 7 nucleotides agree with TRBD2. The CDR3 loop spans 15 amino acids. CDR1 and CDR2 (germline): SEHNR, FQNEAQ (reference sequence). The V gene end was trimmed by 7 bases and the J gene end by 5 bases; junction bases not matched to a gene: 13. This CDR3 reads CASTPPSGTVETQYF. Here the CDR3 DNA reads TGTGCCAGCACCCCTCCGAGCGGGACGGTGGAGACCCAGTACTTC.

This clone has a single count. CDR3 sequence: CASSLQGSNQPQHF. The DNA for the CDR3 is TGTGCCAGCAGTTTACAGGGCAGCAATCAGCCCCAGCATTTT. The chain employs TRBV6-4 and TRBJ1-5; weak D call: TRBD1 (6 bases). CDR1 MRHNA and CDR2 SNTAGT come from the germline V gene. Trimming stripped 5 bases from V and 1 base from J, with 9 bases between. CDR3 length equals 14 residues.

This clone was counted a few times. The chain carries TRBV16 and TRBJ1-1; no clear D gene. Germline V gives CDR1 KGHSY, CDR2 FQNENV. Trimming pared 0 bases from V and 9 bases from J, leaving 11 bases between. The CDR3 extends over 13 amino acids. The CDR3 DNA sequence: TGTGCCAGCAGCCAATCGGTAGGAGTCCAAGCTTTCTTT. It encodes CASSQSVGVQAFF. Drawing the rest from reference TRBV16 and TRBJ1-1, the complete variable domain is GEEVAQTPKHLVRGEGQKAKLYCAPIKGHSYVFWYQQVLKNEFKFLISFQNENVFDETGMPKERFSAKCLPNSPCSLEIQATKLEDSAVYFCASSQSVGVQAFFGQGTRLTVV.

CDR3 residues: CASSQLILGMGKLFF. In DNA form, the CDR3 reads TGCGCCAGCAGCCAGCTTATCTTGGGGATGGGGAAACTGTTTTTT. The chain is built from TRBV4-1 and TRBJ1-4; D gene uncertain. The CDR3 is made up of 15 amino acids. Germline V gene data show CDR1 as MGHRA and CDR2 as YSYEKL. With 3 bases removed from V and 11 bases from J, the gap between germline ends came to 19 bases.

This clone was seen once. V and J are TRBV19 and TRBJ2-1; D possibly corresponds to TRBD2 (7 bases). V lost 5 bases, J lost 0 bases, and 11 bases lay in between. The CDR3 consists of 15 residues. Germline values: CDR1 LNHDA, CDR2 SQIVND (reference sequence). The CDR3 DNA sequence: TGTGCCAGTAGTTGGGGGGGCGGCTCCTACAATGAGCAGTTCTTC. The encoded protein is CASSWGGGSYNEQFF.

Written as DNA, the CDR3 is TGTGCCAGCAGTCCCCTTATTAACACTGAAGCTTTCTTT. Translated: CASSPLINTEAFF. The chain carries TRBV27 and TRBJ1-1, with D unclear. CDR3 length equals 13 residues. Germline V gene lookup returns CDR1 MNHEY and CDR2 SMNVEV (reference sequence). Trimming left V 5 bases short and J 2 bases short, with 9 bases between.

CDR3 nucleotides: TGTGCCACCCACGCCGGGACAGGGCACCACGAGCAGTACTTC. Protein: CATHAGTGHHEQYF. The genes are TRBV15 and TRBJ2-7; 9 nucleotides line up with TRBD1. V was pared by 8 bases and J by 5 bases, with 10 bases of the junction left unmatched. CDR1 and CDR2 from the germline V gene are LNHNV and YYDKDF (reference sequence). The CDR3 spans 14 residues.

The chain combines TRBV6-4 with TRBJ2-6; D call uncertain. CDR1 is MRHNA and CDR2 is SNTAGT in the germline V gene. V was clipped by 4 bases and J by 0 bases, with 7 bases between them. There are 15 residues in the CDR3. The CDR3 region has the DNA TGTGCCAGCAGTGTGGCAGCCTCTGGGGCCAACGTCCTGACTTTC. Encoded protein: CASSVAASGANVLTF.

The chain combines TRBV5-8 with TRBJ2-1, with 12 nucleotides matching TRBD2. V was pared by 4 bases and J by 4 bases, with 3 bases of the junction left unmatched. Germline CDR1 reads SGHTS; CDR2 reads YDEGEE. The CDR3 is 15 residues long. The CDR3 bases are TGTGCCAGCAGCCCAGGACTAGCGGGGTACAATGAGCAGTTCTTC. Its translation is CASSPGLAGYNEQFF.

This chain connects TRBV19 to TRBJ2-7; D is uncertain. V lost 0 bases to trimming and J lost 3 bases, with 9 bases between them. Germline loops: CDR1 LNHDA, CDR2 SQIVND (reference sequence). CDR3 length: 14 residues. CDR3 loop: CASSIDVTGYEQYF. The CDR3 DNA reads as TGTGCCAGTAGTATAGATGTTACGGGCTACGAGCAGTACTTC.

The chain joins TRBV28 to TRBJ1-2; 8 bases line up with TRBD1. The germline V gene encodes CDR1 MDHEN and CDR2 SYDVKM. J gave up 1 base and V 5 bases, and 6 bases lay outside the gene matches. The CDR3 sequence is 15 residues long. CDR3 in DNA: TGTGCCAGCAGTGACGGCGACAGGGGTAACTATGGCTACACCTTC. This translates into CASSDGDRGNYGYTF.

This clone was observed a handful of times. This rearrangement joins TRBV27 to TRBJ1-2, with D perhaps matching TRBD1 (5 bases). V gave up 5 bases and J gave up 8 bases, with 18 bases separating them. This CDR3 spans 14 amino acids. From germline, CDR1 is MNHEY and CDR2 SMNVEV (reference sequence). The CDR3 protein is CASSTWRDDWGYTF. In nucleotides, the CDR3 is TGTGCCAGCAGTACATGGAGGGACGACTGGGGCTACACCTTC.

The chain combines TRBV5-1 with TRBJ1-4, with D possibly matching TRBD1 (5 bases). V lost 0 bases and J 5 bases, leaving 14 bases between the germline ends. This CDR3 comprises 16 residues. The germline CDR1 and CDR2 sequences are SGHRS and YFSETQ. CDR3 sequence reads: CASSLEPQEMNEKLFF. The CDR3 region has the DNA TGCGCCAGCAGCTTGGAACCACAGGAGATGAATGAAAAACTGTTTTTT.

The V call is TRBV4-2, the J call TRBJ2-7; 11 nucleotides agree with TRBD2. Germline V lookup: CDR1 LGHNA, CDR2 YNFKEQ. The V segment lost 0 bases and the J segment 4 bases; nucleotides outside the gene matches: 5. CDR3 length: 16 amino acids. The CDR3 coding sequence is TGTGCCAGCAGCCAAGAGGTGGGACTAGCGGTTTACGAGCAGTACTTC. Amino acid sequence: CASSQEVGLAVYEQYF.

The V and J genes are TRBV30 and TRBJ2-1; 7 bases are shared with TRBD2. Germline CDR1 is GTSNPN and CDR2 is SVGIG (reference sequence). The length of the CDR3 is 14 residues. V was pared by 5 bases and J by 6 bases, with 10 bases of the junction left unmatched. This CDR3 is CAWESRTRLNEQFF. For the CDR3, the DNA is TGTGCCTGGGAGTCCAGGACTAGACTCAATGAGCAGTTCTTC.

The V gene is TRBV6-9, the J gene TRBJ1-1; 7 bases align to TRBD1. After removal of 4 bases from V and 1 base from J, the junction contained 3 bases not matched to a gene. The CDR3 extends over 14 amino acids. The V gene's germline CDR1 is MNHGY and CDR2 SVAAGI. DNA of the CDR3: TGTGCCAGCAGTTTGGGACAGACGAACACTGAAGCTTTCTTT. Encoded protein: CASSLGQTNTEAFF.

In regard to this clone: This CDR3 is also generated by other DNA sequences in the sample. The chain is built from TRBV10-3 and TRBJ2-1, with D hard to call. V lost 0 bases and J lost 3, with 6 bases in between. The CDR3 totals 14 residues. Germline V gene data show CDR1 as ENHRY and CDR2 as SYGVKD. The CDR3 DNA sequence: TGTGCCATCAGTGAGTCTAACTACTACAATGAGCAGTTCTTC. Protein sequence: CAISESNYYNEQFF.

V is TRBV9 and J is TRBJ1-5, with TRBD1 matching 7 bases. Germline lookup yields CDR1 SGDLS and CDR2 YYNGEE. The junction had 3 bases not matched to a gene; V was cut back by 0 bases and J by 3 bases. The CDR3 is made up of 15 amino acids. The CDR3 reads CASSVEGALNQPQHF. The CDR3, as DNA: TGTGCCAGCAGCGTAGAGGGGGCCCTCAATCAGCCCCAGCATTTT.

CDR3 sequence: CASSLPRDRGFSEQFF. In nucleotides, the CDR3 is TGTGCCAGCAGTCTCCCCCGGGACAGGGGTTTTAGTGAGCAGTTCTTC. The chain joins TRBV27 to TRBJ2-1; 10 bases match TRBD1. The V gene's germline CDR1 is MNHEY and CDR2 SMNVEV (reference sequence). The ends lost 5 bases at V and 9 bases at J; junction bases unmatched: 13. The CDR3 consists of 16 residues.

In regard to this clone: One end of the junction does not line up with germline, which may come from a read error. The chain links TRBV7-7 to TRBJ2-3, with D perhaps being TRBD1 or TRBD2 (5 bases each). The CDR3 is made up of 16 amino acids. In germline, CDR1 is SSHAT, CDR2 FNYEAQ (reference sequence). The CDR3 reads CASSTRDGKFPDTQYF. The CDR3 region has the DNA TGTGCTAGCAGCACGAGGGACGGAAAGTTCCCAGATACGCAGTATTTT. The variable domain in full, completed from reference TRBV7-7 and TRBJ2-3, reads GAGVSQSPRYKVTKRGQDVTLRCDPISSHATLYWYQQALGQGPEFLTYFNYEAQPDKSGLPSDRFSAERPEGSISTLTIQRTEQRDSAMYRCASSTRDGKFPDTQYFGPGTRLTVL.

This CDR3 reads CASSEWTELAKNIQYF. The CDR3 DNA sequence: TGTGCCAGCAGTGAATGGACTGAGCTAGCCAAAAACATTCAGTACTTC. The rearrangement uses TRBV25-1 and TRBJ2-4, with a weak D call TRBD2 (5 bases). Trimming removed 1 base at V and 0 bases at J, with 10 bases between. Germline V gives CDR1 MGHDK, CDR2 SYGVNS. The CDR3 extends over 16 amino acids.

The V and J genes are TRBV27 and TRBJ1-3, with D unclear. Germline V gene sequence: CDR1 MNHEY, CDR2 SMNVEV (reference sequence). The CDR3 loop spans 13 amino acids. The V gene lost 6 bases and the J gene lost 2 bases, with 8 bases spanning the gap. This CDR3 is CASSHGTGNTIYF. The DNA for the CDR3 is TGTGCCAGCAGCCACGGCACTGGAAACACCATATATTTT.

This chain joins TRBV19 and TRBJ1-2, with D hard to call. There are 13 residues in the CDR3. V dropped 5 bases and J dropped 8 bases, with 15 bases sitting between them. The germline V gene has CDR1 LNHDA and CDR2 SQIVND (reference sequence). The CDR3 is CASSPPDITGYTF. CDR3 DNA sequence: TGTGCCAGTAGTCCCCCGGATATCACCGGCTACACCTTC.

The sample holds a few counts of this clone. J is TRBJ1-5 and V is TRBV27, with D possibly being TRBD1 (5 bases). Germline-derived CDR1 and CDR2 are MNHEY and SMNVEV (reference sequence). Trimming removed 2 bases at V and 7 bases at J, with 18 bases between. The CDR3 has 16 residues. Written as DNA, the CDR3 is TGTGCCAGCAGTTTAGGGTCCCCTCAGGGAGGCCAGCCCCAGCATTTT. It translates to CASSLGSPQGGQPQHF.

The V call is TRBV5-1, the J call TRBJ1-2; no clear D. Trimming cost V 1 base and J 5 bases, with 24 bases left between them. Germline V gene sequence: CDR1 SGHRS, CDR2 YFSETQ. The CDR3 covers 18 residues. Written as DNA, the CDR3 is TGCGCCAGCAGCTTGTTTCCCCCTGGACTAGGGAACTTATATGGCTACACCTTC. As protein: CASSLFPPGLGNLYGYTF.

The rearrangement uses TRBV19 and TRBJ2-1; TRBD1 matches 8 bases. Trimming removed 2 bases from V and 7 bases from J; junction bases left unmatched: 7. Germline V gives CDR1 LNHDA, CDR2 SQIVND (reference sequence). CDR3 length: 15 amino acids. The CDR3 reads CASSINQGAFNEQFF. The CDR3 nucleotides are TGTGCCAGTAGTATAAACCAGGGGGCTTTTAATGAGCAGTTCTTC.